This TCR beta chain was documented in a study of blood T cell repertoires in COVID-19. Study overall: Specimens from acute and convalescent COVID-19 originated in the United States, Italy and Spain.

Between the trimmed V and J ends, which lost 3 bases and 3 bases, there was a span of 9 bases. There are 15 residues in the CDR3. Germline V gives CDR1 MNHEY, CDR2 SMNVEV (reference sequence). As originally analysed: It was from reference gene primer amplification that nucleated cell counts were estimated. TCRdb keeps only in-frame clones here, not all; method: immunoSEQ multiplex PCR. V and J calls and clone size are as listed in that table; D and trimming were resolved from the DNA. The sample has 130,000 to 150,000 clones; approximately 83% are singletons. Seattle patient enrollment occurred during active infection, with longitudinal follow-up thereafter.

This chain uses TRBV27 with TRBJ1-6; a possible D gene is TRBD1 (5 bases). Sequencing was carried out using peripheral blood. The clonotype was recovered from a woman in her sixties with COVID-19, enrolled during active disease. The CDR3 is CASSFGAHYNSPLHF. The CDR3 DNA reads TGTGCCAGCAGTTTTGGGGCCCACTATAATTCACCCCTCCACTTT.